These 14 T cell receptor beta chains came from one sample sequenced in a study of CD8+CD57+ T cells in acquired aplastic anemia. Template material for TCR beta VDJ and CDR3 profiling consisted of genomic DNA. TCRdb fed the reads into MiXCR, producing one record per CDR3 protein. The sample has a few hundred thousand distinct CDR3 sequences, around 30% seen once; the top ten hold nearly 0.85%. Sequencing involved patients with CD8+CD57+ cell expansion previously shown by flow cytometry. Material: sorted CD4+, CD8+, or CD8+CD57+ T cells (not recorded which) from PBMCs. The receptors were sampled from a human donor with aplastic anemia.

This chain links TRBV10-3 with TRBJ2-7; TRBD1 aligns across 10 bases. After removal of 4 bases from V and 9 bases from J, the junction contained 12 bases not matched to a gene. This CDR3 spans 15 amino acids. In germline, CDR1 is ENHRY, CDR2 SYGVKD. The chain's CDR3 is CAISGPGQGKEVQYF. Here the CDR3 DNA reads TGTGCCATCAGTGGGCCGGGACAGGGGAAAGAAGTGCAGTACTTC.

V gene TRBV20-1 combines with J gene TRBJ2-1, with TRBD2 matching over 12 bases. Germline V lookup: CDR1 DFQATT, CDR2 SNEGSKA (reference sequence). The CDR3 covers 16 residues. Trimming removed 5 bases from V and 7 bases from J; junction bases left unmatched: 12. In DNA form, the CDR3 reads TGCAGTGCTCGGACAGAGACTAGCGGGGGCTGGAATGAGCAGTTCTTC. Translation gives CSARTETSGGWNEQFF.

This clonotype was detected a few times. The chain uses TRBV7-3 and TRBJ2-1; 9 bases fit TRBD2. Per the germline V gene, CDR1 is SGHTA and CDR2 is FQGTGA. The CDR3 consists of 15 residues. With 2 bases clipped from V and 4 bases from J, the junction kept 3 bases outside the gene matches. CDR3 amino acids: CASSLASGVYNEQFF. The CDR3 region has the DNA TGTGCCAGCAGCTTAGCTAGCGGGGTATACAATGAGCAGTTCTTC.

Of note for this clonotype: A single base separates this from a much larger clone, so it may be a read error. The V call is TRBV11-2, the J call TRBJ2-3; 10 bases are shared with TRBD2. This CDR3 contains 15 residues. Germline loops: CDR1 SGHAT, CDR2 FQNNGV. As DNA, the CDR3 is TGTGCCTGCAGCTTGCAGCGGGGGGGCCTGGATACGCAGTATTTT. It codes for CACSLQRGGLDTQYF.

This clonotype was detected ten times or more. CDR3 loop: CASSRTGTGNSPLHF. In nucleotides, the CDR3 is TGTGCCAGCAGTCGCACCGGGACAGGGAATTCACCCCTCCACTTT. V gene TRBV25-1 combines with J gene TRBJ1-6, with 9 bases matching TRBD1. The CDR3 totals 15 residues. Germline V gene sequence: CDR1 MGHDK, CDR2 SYGVNS. V trimming: 5 bases; J trimming: 7 bases; junction bases outside the gene matches: 6.

The chain recombines TRBV10-3 with TRBJ1-6; D is uncertain. Germline V gene data show CDR1 as ENHRY and CDR2 as SYGVKD. V lost 3 bases, J lost 10 bases, and 13 bases lay in between. The CDR3 has 14 residues. CDR3 sequence: CAISDRAEGSPLHF. The CDR3 DNA reads as TGTGCCATCAGTGACCGGGCCGAGGGATCACCCCTCCACTTT.

J is TRBJ2-3 and V is TRBV20-1, with D possibly matching TRBD2 (6 bases). The CDR3 loop spans 15 amino acids. V was clipped by 6 bases and J by 4 bases, with 20 bases between them. Germline V gene lookup returns CDR1 DFQATT and CDR2 SNEGSKA (reference sequence). The CDR3 nucleotides read TGCAGTGCCGAGTCGACTAGTATTAGTGCAGATACGCAGTATTTT. Translation: CSAESTSISADTQYF.

This clonotype showed up just a few times. The gene calls are TRBV5-1 and TRBJ2-3; the match to TRBD2 covers 7 bases. Germline V gene lookup returns CDR1 SGHRS and CDR2 YFSETQ. The CDR3 is 16 amino acids. V gave up 4 bases and J gave up 0 bases; unmatched junction bases: 8. CDR3 sequence reads: CASSPLGRGSTDTQYF. The CDR3 nucleotides read TGCGCCAGCAGCCCCCTCGGGCGGGGGAGCACAGATACGCAGTATTTT.

This clonotype showed up many times. The rearrangement uses TRBV19 and TRBJ1-2, with 8 bases matching TRBD1. Germline V gives CDR1 LNHDA, CDR2 SQIVND (reference sequence). The J segment lost 6 bases and the V segment lost 5 bases, leaving 8 bases of the junction unmatched. CDR3 length equals 14 residues. The CDR3 DNA follows: TGTGCCAGTAGTGTACGGACAGGGAGGCATGGCTACACCTTC. Residues: CASSVRTGRHGYTF.

The V call is TRBV10-2, the J call TRBJ1-1; a possible D gene is TRBD1 (6 bases). Trimming cost V 5 bases and J 3 bases, with 13 bases left between them. The CDR3 consists of 14 residues. Germline V CDR1 and CDR2: WSHSY, SAAADI. The CDR3 DNA reads as TGCGCCAGCAGTTACCGTGACAGGTACACTGAAGCTTTCTTT. Translation: CASSYRDRYTEAFF.

Ten or more counts support this clonotype. The gene calls are TRBV29-1 and TRBJ1-4; D is ambiguous. Looked up from germline, CDR1 is SQVTM and CDR2 is ANQGSEA. V was shortened by 4 bases and J by 4 bases, with 13 bases between the two germline ends. CDR3 length: 14 amino acids. CDR3 protein: CSVGKGANNEKLFF. CDR3 coding DNA: TGCAGCGTTGGTAAAGGTGCTAATAATGAAAAACTGTTTTTT.

In this sample, this clonotype turned up once. This sequence joins TRBV27 and TRBJ2-5, with 7 bases that match TRBD1. The end of the DNA aligns better with TRBJ2-1, so the J call may be wrong. The CDR3 sequence is 13 residues long. Germline CDR1 is MNHEY and CDR2 is SMNVEV (reference sequence). The CDR3 DNA sequence: TGTGCCAGCCACCACAGGGGCTACAATGAGCAGTTCTTC. This translates into CASHHRGYNEQFF.

The chain is built from TRBV10-2 and TRBJ2-1; TRBD2 matches at 14 bases. J was trimmed by 10 bases and V by 7 bases; bases with no gene match: 12. Germline values: CDR1 WSHSY, CDR2 SAAADI. CDR3 length: 16 amino acids. Written as DNA, the CDR3 is TGCGCCAGCACTGACCCGGGACTAGCGGGGGCAGGGGAGCAGTTCTTC. Translated: CASTDPGLAGAGEQFF.

This clonotype came up many times. J is TRBJ2-5 and V is TRBV7-2; D could derive from TRBD1 or TRBD2 (6 bases each). Germline CDR1 SGHTA, CDR2 FQGNSA. V lost 1 base to trimming and J lost 5 bases, with 14 bases between them. CDR3 length: 15 residues. As DNA, the CDR3 is TGTGCCAGCAGCTTAGTGGGGGGCGCGGGGGAGACCCAGTACTTC. Its protein product is CASSLVGGAGETQYF.